Listed below are T cell receptor beta chains from one sample, sequenced in a study of identical twins. Via MiXCR, TCRdb re-called the 5' RACE reads, giving one row per CDR3 protein. The sample has 1.5 million to 2 million distinct CDR3 sequences; less than 35% are singletons. Sequenced input: cord blood. The receptors shown here come from a newborn girl in good health. CDR3s include the opening cysteine and the closing phenylalanine or tryptophan. A D gene is named only where the DNA matches it firmly. Only part of the rows carry a size: once, few, many, or a class if the clone is expanded.

V gene	clone size	J gene	D gene	CDR3 protein	CDR3 DNA
TRBV4-2	few	TRBJ2-3	.	CASSQGWEDTQYF	TGTGCCAGCAGCCAAGGTTGGGAGGATACGCAGTATTTT
TRBV4-2	few	TRBJ2-3	.	CASSQAAPTDTQYF	TGTGCCAGCAGCCAAGCGGCCCCCACAGATACGCAGTATTTT
TRBV13	.	TRBJ2-1	.	CAGSPLLTPFWGEQFF	TGTGCCGGCAGCCCCCTACTAACCCCGTTTTGGGGTGAGCAGTTCTTC
TRBV11-2	.	TRBJ2-7	TRBD1	CASSLEVGQSYEQYF	TGTGCCAGCAGCTTAGAGGTGGGACAGTCCTACGAGCAGTACTTC
TRBV4-2	many	TRBJ2-3	.	CASSLRGTLSTDTQYF	TGTGCCAGCAGCCTCCGGGGGACTTTAAGCACAGATACGCAGTATTTT
TRBV4-1	few	TRBJ2-3	TRBD2	CASSQGTGLAGYTDTQYF	TGCGCCAGCAGCCAGGGAACGGGACTAGCGGGTTACACAGATACGCAGTATTTT
TRBV10-2	.	TRBJ1-1	TRBD1	CASSPQGAVYTEAFF	TGCGCCAGCAGTCCCCAGGGGGCCGTGTACACTGAAGCTTTCTTT
TRBV7-9	.	TRBJ2-1	.	CASSPPSFGPNEQFF	TGTGCCAGCAGCCCTCCCTCTTTTGGACCAAATGAGCAGTTCTTC
TRBV20-1	.	TRBJ2-5	.	CSARVQEAYF	TGCAGTGCTAGAGTACAGGAGGCGTACTTC
TRBV24-1	few	TRBJ2-1	.	CATSDPDTRHSYNEQFF	TGTGCCACCAGTGATCCGGACACCCGTCACTCCTACAATGAGCAGTTCTTC
TRBV28	.	TRBJ1-2	.	CASSLALLVGNTF	TGTGCCAGCAGTTTAGCTCTTCTGGTCGGGAACACCTTC
TRBV27	few	TRBJ2-5	.	CASSPYGGEGTQYF	TGTGCCAGCAGTCCCTACGGAGGAGAAGGGACCCAGTACTTC
TRBV19	few	TRBJ2-1	TRBD1	CASTRTGWSYNEQFF	TGTGCCAGTACCCGGACAGGGTGGTCCTACAATGAGCAGTTCTTC
TRBV7-9	once	TRBJ1-5	.	CASSPATEGNQPQHF	TGTGCCAGCAGCCCCGCGACAGAAGGCAATCAGCCCCAGCATTTT
TRBV14	few	TRBJ2-7	TRBD2	CASSQDRASGSYEQYF	TGTGCCAGCAGCCAAGATCGGGCTAGCGGTTCCTACGAGCAGTACTTC
TRBV9	.	TRBJ2-5	TRBD2	CASSVRASGSQYEQYF	TGTGCCAGCAGCGTAAGGGCTAGCGGGAGTCAATATGAGCAGTACTTC
TRBV25-1	.	TRBJ2-5	.	CASSDPPEGETQYF	TGTGCCAGCAGTGATCCTCCGGAGGGAGAGACCCAGTACTTC
TRBV6-1	few	TRBJ2-1	.	CASSDESAGSYNEQFF	TGTGCCAGCAGTGATGAAAGCGCCGGCTCCTACAATGAGCAGTTCTTC
TRBV29-1	many	TRBJ2-1	TRBD1	CSGTTGLIGQFF	TGCAGCGGTACGACAGGGTTAATCGGGCAGTTCTTC
TRBV24-1	few	TRBJ2-1	.	CATEGLDEQFF	TGTGCCACCGAAGGACTGGATGAGCAGTTCTTC
TRBV11-1	.	TRBJ2-5	.	CASSLGRIGGETQYF	TGTGCCAGCAGCTTAGGCCGAATTGGGGGAGAGACCCAGTACTTC
TRBV20-1	.	TRBJ2-7	.	CSVGGVRSEQYF	TGCAGTGTCGGGGGAGTCCGAAGCGAGCAGTACTTC
TRBV4-1	few	TRBJ2-3	TRBD2	CASSQYLAGRTDTQYF	TGCGCCAGCAGCCAATACCTAGCGGGACGCACAGATACGCAGTATTTT
TRBV27	.	TRBJ1-5	.	CASSLAPLYQPQHF	TGTGCCAGCAGTTTAGCACCCCTTTATCAGCCCCAGCATTTT
TRBV10-3	many	TRBJ1-2	.	CAISERESNYGYTF	TGTGCCATCAGTGAGAGGGAGTCTAACTATGGCTACACCTTC
TRBV7-2	.	TRBJ2-1	.	CASGLELAVSHTERFF	TGTGCCAGCGGCTTAGAGTTGGCTGTCTCTCACACTGAGCGGTTCTTC
TRBV11-3	.	TRBJ1-1	.	CASATKAGTEAFF	TGTGCCAGCGCGACTAAGGCGGGCACTGAAGCTTTCTTT
TRBV7-6	few	TRBJ1-1	.	CASSSTLGDAEAFF	TGTGCCAGCAGCTCGACGTTGGGGGATGCTGAAGCTTTCTTT
TRBV7-2	few	TRBJ2-1	TRBD2	CASSSVSGGAYNEQFF	TGTGCCAGCAGCTCCGTTAGCGGGGGGGCCTACAATGAGCAGTTCTTC
TRBV20-1	.	TRBJ2-7	.	CSALTSRSSYEQYF	TGCAGTGCCTTAACAAGCCGGAGCTCCTACGAGCAGTACTTC
TRBV7-2	.	TRBJ2-2	.	CASSSLAGVFNTGELFF	TGTGCCAGCAGCTCCCTAGCAGGGGTCTTCAACACCGGGGAGCTGTTTTTT
TRBV7-9	many	TRBJ2-7	.	CASSRDVSYEQYF	TGTGCCAGCAGTCGGGACGTGTCCTACGAGCAGTACTTC
TRBV10-3	many	TRBJ2-7	.	CAISESSTSYEQYF	TGTGCCATCAGTGAGAGTAGTACATCCTACGAGCAGTACTTC
TRBV5-1	few	TRBJ1-1	.	CASSLSGWNTEAFF	TGCGCCAGCAGCTTGTCGGGGTGGAACACTGAAGCTTTCTTT
TRBV28	.	TRBJ1-1	.	CASTQGGGNLNTEAFF	TGTGCCAGCACCCAGGGCGGGGGCAATTTGAACACTGAAGCTTTCTTT
TRBV6-2/TRBV6-3	.	TRBJ1-1	.	CASSYAVGSFGTEAFF	TGTGCCAGCAGTTACGCCGTCGGGAGTTTCGGCACTGAAGCTTTCTTT
TRBV28	.	TRBJ2-5	TRBD2	CASSLGGRVRNEQYF	TGTGCCAGCAGTTTGGGCGGGAGGGTGAGGAATGAGCAGTACTTC
TRBV4-1	few	TRBJ1-5	.	CASSQEVLRQPQHF	TGCGCCAGCAGCCAAGAGGTCCTCCGTCAGCCCCAGCATTTT
TRBV20-1	.	TRBJ1-5	.	CSARPYQPQHF	TGCAGTGCTAGGCCGTATCAGCCCCAGCATTTT
TRBV29-1	many	TRBJ1-2	TRBD1	CSVRQGSGYTF	TGCAGCGTTCGACAGGGGAGCGGCTACACCTTC
TRBV20-1	few	TRBJ1-2	.	CSARLQGYYGYTF	TGCAGTGCTAGACTCCAGGGTTACTATGGCTACACCTTC
TRBV7-5	.	TRBJ1-2	.	CISVSGGSFGYGYTF	.
TRBV6-6	.	TRBJ1-5	.	CASRTEGGNQPQHF	TGTGCCAGCAGAACAGAGGGGGGCAATCAGCCCCAGCATTTT
TRBV12-3/TRBV12-4	.	TRBJ2-5	.	CASSLIGIGETQYF	TGTGCCAGCAGTTTGATTGGGATAGGGGAGACCCAGTACTTC
TRBV6-5	.	TRBJ2-3	.	CASSYSDSGLTDTQYF	TGTGCCAGCAGTTACTCGGATAGCGGCCTCACAGATACGCAGTATTTT
TRBV18	few	TRBJ2-4	.	CASSPFDALAKNIQYF	TGTGCCAGCTCACCCTTCGATGCCTTAGCCAAAAACATTCAGTACTTC
TRBV6-1	.	TRBJ2-7	.	CASKRTTLTKFHEQYF	TGTGCCAGCAAGAGGACTACACTGACAAAATTCCACGAGCAGTACTTC
TRBV27	.	TRBJ2-1	TRBD2	CASSLTRLATYNEQFF	TGTGCCAGCAGTTTAACCCGACTAGCGACCTACAATGAGCAGTTCTTC
TRBV7-2	.	TRBJ2-7	TRBD2	CASSVSGTSVYEQYF	TGTGCCAGCAGCGTTTCCGGGACTAGCGTCTACGAGCAGTACTTC
TRBV27	.	TRBJ2-7	.	CASSLHMAGEQYF	TGTGCCAGCAGTTTACACATGGCGGGAGAGCAGTACTTC